This TCR beta chain was retrieved from a study of technical replicates of blood from a few donors. The repertoire was sequenced with immunoSEQ multiplex PCR; TCRdb's copy has only in-frame clones and lacks some. The sample carries around 80,000 clones, about 94% recorded once. The J segment lost 7 bases and the V segment lost 8 bases, leaving 7 bases of the junction unmatched. Germline CDR1 and CDR2: MNHEY and SMNVEV (reference sequence). This CDR3 is built from 13 residues. The sequence was collected from a human donor in good health. Material for sequencing was T cells isolated from PBMCs. The chain carries TRBV27 and TRBJ2-1; 8 bases line up with TRBD2. The CDR3 loop is CASEERESNEQFF. Here the CDR3 DNA reads TGTGCCAGCGAAGAGCGGGAGTCGAATGAGCAGTTCTTC.